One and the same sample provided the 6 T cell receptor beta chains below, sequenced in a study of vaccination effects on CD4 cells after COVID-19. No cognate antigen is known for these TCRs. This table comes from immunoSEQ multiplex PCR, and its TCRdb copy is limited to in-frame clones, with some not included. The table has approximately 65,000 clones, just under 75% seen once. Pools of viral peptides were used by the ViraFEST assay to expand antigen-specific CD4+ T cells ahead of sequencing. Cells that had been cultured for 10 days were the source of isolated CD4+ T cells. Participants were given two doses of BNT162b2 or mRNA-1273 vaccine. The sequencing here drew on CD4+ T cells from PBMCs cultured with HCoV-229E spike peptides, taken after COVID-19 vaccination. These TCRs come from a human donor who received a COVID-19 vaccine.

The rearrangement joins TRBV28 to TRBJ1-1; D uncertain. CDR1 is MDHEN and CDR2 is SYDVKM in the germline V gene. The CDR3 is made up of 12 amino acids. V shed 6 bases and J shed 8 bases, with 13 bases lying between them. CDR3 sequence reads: CASRVTPTEAFF. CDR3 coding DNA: TGTGCCAGCAGGGTCACCCCAACGGAAGCTTTCTTT. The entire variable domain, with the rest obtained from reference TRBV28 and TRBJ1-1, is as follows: DVKVTQSSRYLVKRTGEKVFLECVQDMDHENMFWYRQDPGLGLRLIYFSYDVKMKEKGDIPEGYSVSREKKERFSLILESASTNQTSMYLCASRVTPTEAFFGQGTRLTVV.

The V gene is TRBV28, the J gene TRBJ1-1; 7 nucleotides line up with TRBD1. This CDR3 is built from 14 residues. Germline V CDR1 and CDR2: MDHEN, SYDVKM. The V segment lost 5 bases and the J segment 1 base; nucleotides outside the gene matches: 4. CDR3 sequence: CASSVTGPNTEAFF. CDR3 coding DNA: TGTGCCAGCAGTGTGACAGGGCCGAACACTGAAGCTTTCTTT.

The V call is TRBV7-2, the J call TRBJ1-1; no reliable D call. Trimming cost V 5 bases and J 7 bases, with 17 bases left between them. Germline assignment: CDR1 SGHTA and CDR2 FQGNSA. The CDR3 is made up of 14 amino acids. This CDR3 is CASSPWGTPGEAFF. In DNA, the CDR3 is TGTGCCAGCAGCCCGTGGGGAACCCCGGGTGAAGCTTTCTTT.

CDR3 loop: CASKTTTRGSHTEAFF. The CDR3 region has the DNA TGTGCCAGTAAAACCACTACCCGGGGTTCTCACACTGAAGCTTTCTTT. The chain links TRBV19 to TRBJ1-1; unclear D gene. The CDR3 has 16 residues. Between the trimmed V and J ends, which lost 7 bases and 3 bases, there was a span of 21 bases. Germline values: CDR1 LNHDA, CDR2 SQIVND (reference sequence). The full variable domain, rest sourced from reference TRBV19 and TRBJ1-1, is DGGITQSPKYLFRKEGQNVTLSCEQNLNHDAMYWYRQDPGQGLRLIYYSQIVNDFQKGDIAEGYSVSREKKESFPLTVTSAQKNPTAFYLCASKTTTRGSHTEAFFGQGTRLTVV.

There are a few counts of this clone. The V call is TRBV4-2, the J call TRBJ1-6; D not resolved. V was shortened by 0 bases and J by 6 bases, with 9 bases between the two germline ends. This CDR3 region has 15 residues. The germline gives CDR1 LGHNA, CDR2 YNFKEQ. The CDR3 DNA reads TGTGCCAGCAGCCAAGATCTGTGGGCTAATTCACCCCTCCACTTT. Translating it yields CASSQDLWANSPLHF.

CDR3 protein: CASSQGRTGGEEKLFF. The CDR3 DNA sequence: TGCGCCAGCAGCCAAGGCCGGACAGGGGGCGAGGAAAAACTGTTTTTT. This chain links TRBV4-1 with TRBJ1-4; 11 nucleotides line up with TRBD1. The CDR3 sequence is 16 residues long. Trimming removed 1 base from V and 8 bases from J; junction bases left unmatched: 6. Germline V lookup: CDR1 MGHRA, CDR2 YSYEKL.